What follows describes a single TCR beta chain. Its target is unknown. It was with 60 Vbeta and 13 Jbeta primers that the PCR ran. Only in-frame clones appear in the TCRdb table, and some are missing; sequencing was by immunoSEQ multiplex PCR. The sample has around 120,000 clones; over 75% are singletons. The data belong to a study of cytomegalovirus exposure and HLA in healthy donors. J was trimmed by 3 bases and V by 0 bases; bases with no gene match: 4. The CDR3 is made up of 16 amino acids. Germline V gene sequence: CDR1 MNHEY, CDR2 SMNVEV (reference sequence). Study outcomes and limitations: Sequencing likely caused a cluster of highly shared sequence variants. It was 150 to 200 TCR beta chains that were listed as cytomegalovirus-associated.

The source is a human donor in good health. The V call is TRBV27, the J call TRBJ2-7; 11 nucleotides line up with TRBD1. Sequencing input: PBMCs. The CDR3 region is CASSLSGQGAFYEQYF. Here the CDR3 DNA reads TGTGCCAGCAGTTTATCAGGACAGGGGGCTTTCTACGAGCAGTACTTC.